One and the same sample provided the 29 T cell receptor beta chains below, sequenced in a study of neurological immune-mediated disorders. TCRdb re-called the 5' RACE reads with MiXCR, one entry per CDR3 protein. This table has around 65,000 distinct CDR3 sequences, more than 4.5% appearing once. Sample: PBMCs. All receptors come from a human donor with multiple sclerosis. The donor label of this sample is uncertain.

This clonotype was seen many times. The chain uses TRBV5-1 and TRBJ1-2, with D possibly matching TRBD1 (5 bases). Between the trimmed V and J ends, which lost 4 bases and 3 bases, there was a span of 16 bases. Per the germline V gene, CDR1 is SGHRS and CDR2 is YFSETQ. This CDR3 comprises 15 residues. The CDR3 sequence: CASSQAHTGDYGYTF. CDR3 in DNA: TGCGCCAGCAGCCAGGCTCACACAGGCGACTATGGCTACACCTTC.

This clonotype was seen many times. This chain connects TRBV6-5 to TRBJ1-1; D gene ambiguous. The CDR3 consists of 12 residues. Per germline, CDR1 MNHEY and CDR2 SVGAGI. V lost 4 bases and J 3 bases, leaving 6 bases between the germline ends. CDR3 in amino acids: CASSSRYTEAFF. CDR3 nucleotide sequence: TGTGCCAGCAGTTCCAGGTACACTGAAGCTTTCTTT.

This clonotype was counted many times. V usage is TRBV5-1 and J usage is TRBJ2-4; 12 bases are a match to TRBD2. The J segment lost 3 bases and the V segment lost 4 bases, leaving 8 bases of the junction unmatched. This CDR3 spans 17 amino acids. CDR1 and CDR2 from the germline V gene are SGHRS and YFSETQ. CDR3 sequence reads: CASSGLAGGHDKNIQYF. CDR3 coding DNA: TGCGCCAGCAGCGGGCTAGCGGGGGGGCATGACAAAAACATTCAGTACTTC.

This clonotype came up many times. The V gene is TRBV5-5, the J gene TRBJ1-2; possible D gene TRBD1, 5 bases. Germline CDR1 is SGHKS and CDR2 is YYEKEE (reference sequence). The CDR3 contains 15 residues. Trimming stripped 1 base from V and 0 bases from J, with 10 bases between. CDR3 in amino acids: CASSLRRGANYGYTF. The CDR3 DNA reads TGTGCCAGCAGCTTGAGGAGGGGAGCTAACTATGGCTACACCTTC.

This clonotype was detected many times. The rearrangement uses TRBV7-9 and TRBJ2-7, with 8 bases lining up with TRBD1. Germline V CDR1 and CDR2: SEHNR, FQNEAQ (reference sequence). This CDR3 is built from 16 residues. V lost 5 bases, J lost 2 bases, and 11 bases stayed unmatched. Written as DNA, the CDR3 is TGTGCCAGCAGCCCATGGACAGGGCCAACTCCCTACGAGCAGTACTTC. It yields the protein CASSPWTGPTPYEQYF.

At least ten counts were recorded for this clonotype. The CDR3 DNA reads as TGCAGTGCTAGAAGCACGGCTAGCACAGATACGCAGTATTTT. Protein: CSARSTASTDTQYF. The rearrangement uses TRBV20-1 and TRBJ2-3; D remains unclear. CDR1 is DFQATT, CDR2 SNEGSKA, per germline (reference sequence). The CDR3 spans 14 residues. Trimming cost V 2 bases and J 0 bases, with 9 bases left between them.

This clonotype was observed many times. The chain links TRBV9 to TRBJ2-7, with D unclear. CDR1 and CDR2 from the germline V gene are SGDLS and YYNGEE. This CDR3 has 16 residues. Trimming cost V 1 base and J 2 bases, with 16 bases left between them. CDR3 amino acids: CASSVSRVSLPYEQYF. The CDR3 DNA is TGTGCCAGCAGCGTATCCCGGGTCTCCTTGCCCTACGAGCAGTACTTC. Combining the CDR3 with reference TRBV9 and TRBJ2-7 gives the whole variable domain DSGVTQTPKHLITATGQRVTLRCSPRSGDLSVYWYQQSLDQGLQFLIQYYNGEERAKGNILERFSAQQFPDLHSELNLSSLELGDSALYFCASSVSRVSLPYEQYFGPGTRLTVT.

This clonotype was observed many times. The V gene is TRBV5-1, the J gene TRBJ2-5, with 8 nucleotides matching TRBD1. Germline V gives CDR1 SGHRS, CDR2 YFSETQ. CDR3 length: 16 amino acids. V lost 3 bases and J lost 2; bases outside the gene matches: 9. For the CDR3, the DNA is TGCGCCAGCAGCTCCGGGACAGGAGGATATCAAGAGACCCAGTACTTC. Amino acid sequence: CASSSGTGGYQETQYF. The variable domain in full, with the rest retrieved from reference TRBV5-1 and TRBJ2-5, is KAGVTQTPRYLIKTRGQQVTLSCSPISGHRSVSWYQQTPGQGLQFLFEYFSETQRNKGNFPGRFSGRQFSNSRSEMNVSTLELGDSALYLCASSSGTGGYQETQYFGPGTRLLVL.

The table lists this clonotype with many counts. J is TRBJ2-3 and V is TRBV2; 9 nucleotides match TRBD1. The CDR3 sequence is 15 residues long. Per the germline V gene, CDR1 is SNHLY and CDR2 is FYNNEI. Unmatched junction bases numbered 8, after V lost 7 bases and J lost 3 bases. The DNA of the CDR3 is TGTGCCAGCATCAGGGACAGGGCCGGGACAGATACGCAGTATTTT. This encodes CASIRDRAGTDTQYF.

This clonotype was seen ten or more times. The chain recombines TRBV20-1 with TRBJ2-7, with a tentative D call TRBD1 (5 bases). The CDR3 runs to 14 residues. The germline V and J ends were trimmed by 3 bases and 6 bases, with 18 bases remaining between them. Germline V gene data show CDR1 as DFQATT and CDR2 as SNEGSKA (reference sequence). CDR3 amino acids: CSASRDSSVFEQYF. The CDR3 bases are TGCAGTGCTAGTAGAGACAGTAGTGTATTCGAGCAGTACTTC.

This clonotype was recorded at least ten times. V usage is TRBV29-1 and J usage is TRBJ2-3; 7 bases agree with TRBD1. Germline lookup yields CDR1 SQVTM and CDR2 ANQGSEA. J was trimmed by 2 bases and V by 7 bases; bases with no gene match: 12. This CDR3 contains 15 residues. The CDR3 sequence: CSAGPPGQHTDTQYF. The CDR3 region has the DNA TGCAGCGCAGGGCCCCCGGGACAGCACACAGATACGCAGTATTTT.

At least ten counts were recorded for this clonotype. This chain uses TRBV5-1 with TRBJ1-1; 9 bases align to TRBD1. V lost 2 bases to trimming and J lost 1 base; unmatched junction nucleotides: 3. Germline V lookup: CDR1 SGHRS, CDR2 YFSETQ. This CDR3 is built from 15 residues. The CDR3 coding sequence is TGCGCCAGCAGCTTACAGGGGGCGCCGAACACTGAAGCTTTCTTT. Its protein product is CASSLQGAPNTEAFF.

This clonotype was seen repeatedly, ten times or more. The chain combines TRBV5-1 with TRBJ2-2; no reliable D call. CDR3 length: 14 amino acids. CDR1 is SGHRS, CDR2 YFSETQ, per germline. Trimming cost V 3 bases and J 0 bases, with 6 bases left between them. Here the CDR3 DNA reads TGCGCCAGCAGCTCCAGTCCGAACACCGGGGAGCTGTTTTTT. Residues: CASSSSPNTGELFF.

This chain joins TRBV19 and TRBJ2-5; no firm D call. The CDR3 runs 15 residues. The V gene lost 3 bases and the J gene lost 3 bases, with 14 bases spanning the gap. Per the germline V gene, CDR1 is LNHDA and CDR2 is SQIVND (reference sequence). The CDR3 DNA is TGTGCCAGTAGTATCGAACTAAGGACGGAAGAGACCCAGTACTTC. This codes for CASSIELRTEETQYF.

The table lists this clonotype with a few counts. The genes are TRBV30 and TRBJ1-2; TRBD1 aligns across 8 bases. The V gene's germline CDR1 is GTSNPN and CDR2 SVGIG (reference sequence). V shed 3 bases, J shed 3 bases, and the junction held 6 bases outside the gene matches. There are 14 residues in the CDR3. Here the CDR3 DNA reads TGTGCCTGGAGACGCCCAGGGGGCCACTATGGCTACACCTTC. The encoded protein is CAWRRPGGHYGYTF. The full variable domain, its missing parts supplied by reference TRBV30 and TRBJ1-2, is SQTIHQWPATLVQPVGSPLSLECTVEGTSNPNLYWYRQAAGRGLQLLFYSVGIGQISSEVPQNLSASRPQDRQFILSSKKLLLSDSGFYLCAWRRPGGHYGYTFGSGTRLTVV.

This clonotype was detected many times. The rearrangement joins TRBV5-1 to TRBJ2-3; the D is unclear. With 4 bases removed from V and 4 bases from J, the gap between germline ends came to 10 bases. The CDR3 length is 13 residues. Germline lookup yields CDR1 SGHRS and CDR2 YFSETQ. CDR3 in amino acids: CASSPEGPDTQYF. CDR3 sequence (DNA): TGCGCCAGCAGCCCGGAAGGTCCAGATACGCAGTATTTT.

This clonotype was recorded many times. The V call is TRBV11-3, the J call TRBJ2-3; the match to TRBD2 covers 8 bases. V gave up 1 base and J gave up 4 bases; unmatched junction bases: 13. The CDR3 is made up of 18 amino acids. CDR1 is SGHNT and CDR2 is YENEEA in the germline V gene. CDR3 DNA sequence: TGTGCCAGCAGCTTAGGGGCCCCCTGGGCGGGGGGCCCAGATACGCAGTATTTT. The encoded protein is CASSLGAPWAGGPDTQYF.

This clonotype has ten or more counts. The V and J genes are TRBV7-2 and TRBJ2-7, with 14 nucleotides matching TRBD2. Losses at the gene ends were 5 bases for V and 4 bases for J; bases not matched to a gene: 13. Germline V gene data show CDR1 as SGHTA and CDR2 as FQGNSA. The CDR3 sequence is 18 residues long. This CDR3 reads CASSTQTSGGAVRYEQYF. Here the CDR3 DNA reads TGTGCCAGCAGCACCCAGACTAGCGGGGGGGCCGTGCGATACGAGCAGTACTTC. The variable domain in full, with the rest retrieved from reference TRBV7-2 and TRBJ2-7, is GAGVSQSPSNKVTEKGKDVELRCDPISGHTALYWYRQSLGQGLEFLIYFQGNSAPDKSGLPSDRFSAERTGGSVSTLTIQRTQQEDSAVYLCASSTQTSGGAVRYEQYFGPGTRLTVT.

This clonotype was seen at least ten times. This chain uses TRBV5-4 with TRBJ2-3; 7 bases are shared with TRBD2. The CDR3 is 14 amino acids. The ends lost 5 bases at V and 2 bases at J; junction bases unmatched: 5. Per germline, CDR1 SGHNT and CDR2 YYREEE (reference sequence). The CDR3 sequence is CASRGGTNTDTQYF. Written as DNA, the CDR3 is TGTGCCAGCAGGGGTGGGACTAACACAGATACGCAGTATTTT.

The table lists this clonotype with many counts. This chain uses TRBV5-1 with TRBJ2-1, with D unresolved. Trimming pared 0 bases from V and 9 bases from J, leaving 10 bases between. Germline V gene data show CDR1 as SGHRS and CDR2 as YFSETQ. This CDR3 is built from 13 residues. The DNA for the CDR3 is TGCGCCAGCAGCTTGGTCCCGGAAACTGAGCAGTTCTTC. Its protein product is CASSLVPETEQFF.

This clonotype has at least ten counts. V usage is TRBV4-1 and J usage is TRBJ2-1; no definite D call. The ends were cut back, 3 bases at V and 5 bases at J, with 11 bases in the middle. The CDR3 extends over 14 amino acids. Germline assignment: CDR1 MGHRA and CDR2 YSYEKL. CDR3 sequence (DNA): TGCGCCAGCAGCCAGGTCCAGCCAAACAATGAGCAGTTCTTC. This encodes CASSQVQPNNEQFF.

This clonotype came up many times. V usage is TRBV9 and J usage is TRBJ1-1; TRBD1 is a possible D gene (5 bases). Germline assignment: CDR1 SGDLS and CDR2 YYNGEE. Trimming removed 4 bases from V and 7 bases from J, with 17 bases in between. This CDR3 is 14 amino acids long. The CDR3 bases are TGTGCCAGCAGCCCCGGGGCCATTCTCAGTGAAGCTTTCTTT. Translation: CASSPGAILSEAFF.

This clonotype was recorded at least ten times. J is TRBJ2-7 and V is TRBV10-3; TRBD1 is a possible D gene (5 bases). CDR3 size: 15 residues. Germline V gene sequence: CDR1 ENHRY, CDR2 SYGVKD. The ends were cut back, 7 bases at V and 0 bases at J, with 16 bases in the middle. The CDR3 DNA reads TGTGCCATCACCCCCGACAGTTCCCACTCCTACGAGCAGTACTTC. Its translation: CAITPDSSHSYEQYF.

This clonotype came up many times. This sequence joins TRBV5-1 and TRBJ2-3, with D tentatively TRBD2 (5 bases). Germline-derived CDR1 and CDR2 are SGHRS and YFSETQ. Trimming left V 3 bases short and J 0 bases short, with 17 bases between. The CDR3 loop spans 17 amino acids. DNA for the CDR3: TGCGCCAGCAGCTCGGGGTACCAATGGCCTAGCACAGATACGCAGTATTTT. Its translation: CASSSGYQWPSTDTQYF.

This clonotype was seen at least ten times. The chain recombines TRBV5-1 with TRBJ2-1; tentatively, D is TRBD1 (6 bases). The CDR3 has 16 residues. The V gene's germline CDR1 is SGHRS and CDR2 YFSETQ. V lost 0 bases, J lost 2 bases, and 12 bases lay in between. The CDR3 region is CASSLGTAVAYNEQFF. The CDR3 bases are TGCGCCAGCAGCTTGGGGACAGCGGTTGCCTACAATGAGCAGTTCTTC.

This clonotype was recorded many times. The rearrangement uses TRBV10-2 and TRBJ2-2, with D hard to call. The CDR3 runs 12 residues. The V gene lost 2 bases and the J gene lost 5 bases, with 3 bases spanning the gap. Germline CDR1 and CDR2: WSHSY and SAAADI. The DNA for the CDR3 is TGCGCCAGCAGTGAGGGGACCGGGGAGCTGTTTTTT. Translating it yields CASSEGTGELFF.

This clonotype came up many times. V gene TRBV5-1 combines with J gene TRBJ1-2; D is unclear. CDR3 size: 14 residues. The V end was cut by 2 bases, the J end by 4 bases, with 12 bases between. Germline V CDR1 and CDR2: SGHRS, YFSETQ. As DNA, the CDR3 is TGCGCCAGCAGCTTAAGGACCGGAGGCTATGGCTACACCTTC. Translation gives CASSLRTGGYGYTF.

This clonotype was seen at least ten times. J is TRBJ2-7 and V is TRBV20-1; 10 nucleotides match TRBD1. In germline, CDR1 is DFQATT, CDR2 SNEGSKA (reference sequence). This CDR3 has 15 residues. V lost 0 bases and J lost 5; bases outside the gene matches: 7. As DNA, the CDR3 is TGCAGTGCTAGAGATCCGGGACAGGGGTTCCACGAGCAGTACTTC. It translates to CSARDPGQGFHEQYF.

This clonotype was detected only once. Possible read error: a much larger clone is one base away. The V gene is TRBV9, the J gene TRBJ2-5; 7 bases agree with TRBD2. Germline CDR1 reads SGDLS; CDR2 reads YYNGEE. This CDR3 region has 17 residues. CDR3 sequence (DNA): TGTGCCAGCAGCGTAGGGGAAGAAGCGGGGATTGGGGAGACCCTGTACTTC. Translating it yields CASSVGEEAGIGETLYF.